This T cell receptor beta chain emerged from a study of T cell responses to AZD1222 COVID-19 vaccine (dated by TCRdb to 2020 to 2022). For the wider study: Because spike-specific TCR depth and breadth did not differ between the two schedules, AZD1222 recipients who got a second dose at roughly 4 weeks were pooled with those who got a second dose at roughly 12 weeks. A total of 233 trial participants underwent TCR sequencing, of whom about 210 had received two doses of AZD1222 and about 25 had received two doses of the MenACWY control vaccine. Enrollment into the trials was organized by age into subgroups of 18-55, 56-69 and 70-plus years, and those subgroups contained roughly 150, 30 and 60 TCR-sequenced participants, respectively. What the authors observed across the whole study: Epitopes outside the regions mutated in the B.1.351 and B.1.1.7 variants were reportedly recognized by nearly half of the unique spike-specific TCRs. The 56-69-year group was small, and its depth increase did not reach significance, likely because of low power. Vaccine-associated CD4 TCRs spanned the whole spike protein, with dominant responses in regions 160-218 and 743-854. Participants were mostly white British and included more females than males, and it was suggested by the authors that clonal diversity may have been underestimated. Spike-specific TCR breadth and depth rose significantly after two AZD1222 doses compared with day 0 and with MenACWY recipients. Because no day 14 peak-response samples were available, the repertoires could be characterized only after the peak T cell response. Conclusions about previously exposed vaccinees were limited because only 5 or 6 AZD1222 recipients were SARS-CoV-2 seropositive at baseline.

A remark on this clone: Its antigen is still unknown. Base qualities are not recorded, but no much larger clone differs from it by a single base.

The CDR3 regions of human TCRbeta chains were analyzed by immunosequencing. Under the source paper's analysis protocol: TCRs in the repertoires were compared against a reference library of SARS-CoV-2-specific TCRs that had been generated with the MIRA antigen-specificity platform. Breadth meant the fraction of unique TCRs that were SARS-CoV-2-associated, whereas depth meant the fraction of total T cells that were SARS-CoV-2-associated. Using the MIRA data, every spike-specific TCR was mapped to the spike region that the TCR reacted to and assigned to either a CD4 or a CD8 class. Log10-transformed breadth and depth values were compared by one-way ANOVA with Sidak's multiple comparisons tests. The table was pulled from immuneACCESS by TCRdb, which kept in-frame rearrangements only. Such tables lose some clones; where checked, under half of the loss comes from unresolved V genes, and the rest has no known cause. V, J and clone size are those of that table, while D and trimming were read from the DNA. The sample table shows about 99,000 clones, and roughly 92% are seen once. Over 9.5% of the sample is taken by the ten largest.

Taken from the germline V gene, the CDR1 and CDR2 loops are KGHSH and LQKENI. From cysteine to phenylalanine, the CDR3 is 13 amino acids long. Left in the record is the CDR3 DNA by itself, 39 bases read in frame from the first base. Relative to germline, V is 6 bases shorter and J is 5 bases shorter, with 12 bases between their ends. In light of the paper, this sample's time point label describes: baseline before first vaccination. Samples from vaccinated people were obtained from the UK trials COV001 and COV002, which included a single-blind randomized controlled phase 2/3 trial of AZD1222 (ChAdOx1 nCoV-19) in healthy adults. For TCRbeta chain sequencing, PBMC samples were collected from trial participants at day 0 and at day 28 after the second dose.

Recombination linked TRBV18 to TRBJ2-3; the D gene is not confidently resolved. The sequencing used peripheral blood, collected on day 0 of AZD1222 vaccination. The sequence derives from an adult in good health. For the CDR3, the sequence is CASSPIRRDTQYF. The sequenced DNA: TGTGCCAGCTCCCCCATCCGGCGAGATACGCAGTATTTT.